This TCR beta chain came from a study of cytomegalovirus exposure and HLA in healthy donors (dated by TCRdb to the late 2010s). Context from the whole study: An earlier analysis of 587 of the donors reported 250 to 350 Gb of sequence data and some 100 million unique TCR beta sequences from 150 million to 200 million T cells. Among some 400 genotyped donors of the cohort, an average of approximately 240,000 unique TCR beta nucleotide sequences was sequenced per donor, of which about 20% were non-productive. To study patterns of TCR occurrence, a later analysis re-analyzed previously published TCR beta repertoires from several hundred donors and added high-resolution HLA genotyping. The genetic ancestry cluster associated with self-reported Caucasian donors included about four fifths of the 398 genotyped donors. An earlier analysis of around 640 of the donors used high-throughput TCR beta sequencing to judge whether each TCR beta V gene segment behaved as functional or pseudogenic. The study aimed to test whether signatures of past pathogen exposure could be identified by cataloging public T cell receptors. Typing coverage varied by locus: roughly 629-640 donors for A, B, C, DRB1 and DQB1; under 550 for DQA1; around 610 for DPA1; roughly 450 for DPB1. A later genetic analysis used genome-wide SNP genotypes for 398 of the 666 donors, treating that subset as a discovery cohort. Around 320 gigabases of sequencing data and 80 million or so unique TCR sequences were included in an early release covering several hundred HLA-typed donors. HLA typing covered class I and class II loci at four-digit resolution. Rather than using new phenotypic data, the later analysis identified candidate immune exposures from TCR beta sequences and from how often those sequences occurred across donors. All discovery cohort repertoires had been generated using a single sequencing platform. A few DR-DQ haplotypes were handled as single units for association and clustering because linkage in the cohort was strong. The study combined high-throughput TCR immunosequencing, statistical association of individual TCRs with disease status, and machine learning to predict cytomegalovirus infection status. Donor age, sex, ethnicity and CMV serostatus were collected together with the repertoire data. A separate validation cohort of 100 to 150 different subjects was used in addition to the roughly 720-subject first cohort. The study profiled the T cell repertoires of 550 to 700 subjects by immunosequencing and related them to cytomegalovirus serostatus.

The library was built by means of the immunoSEQ multiplex PCR assay. A mixture of 60 forward primers for TCR Vbeta segments and 13 reverse primers for TCR Jbeta segments was used in the multiplex PCR. A multiplex PCR assay on genomic DNA amplified the CDR3 region of rearranged TCR beta genes. Amplified TCR beta libraries were sequenced as 87-base-pair reads on the Illumina HiSeq System. As for how the authors treated the data: In a later analysis, tens of millions of unique TCR beta chains were counted across the 650 to 700 repertoires, and around 11 million of these chains were shared by at least two donors. Raw reads were error-corrected and collapsed into unique sequences by a nearest-neighbor algorithm in which closely related sequences were merged to remove PCR and sequencing errors. Alignment of CDR3 sequences to IMGT reference sequences was used to assign V, D and J gene segments. For a sequence to be retained, at least a six-nucleotide match to both a V gene segment and a J gene segment was required. Rearrangements were classified as productive when the CDR3 lacked stop codons and remained in frame with V and J, and all other rearrangements were classified as non-productive. CDR3 was defined according to IMGT convention as the region running from the second conserved V-encoded cysteine to the conserved J-encoded phenylalanine. The earlier analysis of about 500 of the donors excluded sequences that lacked an unambiguous match to a single V gene segment. An earlier analysis of under 750 of the donors called V segments functional above 56.7% productive rearrangements and segregating when the between-donor standard deviation exceeded 5%. A statistical classification framework was built for diagnosing cytomegalovirus status from the catalog of TCR beta chain sequences. V and J gene assignment, in a later analysis, came from comparing TCR nucleotide sequences with IMGT/GENE-DB human TR gene sequences. Using the TCRdist pipeline, a later analysis assigned CDR3 sequences along with most-parsimonious VDJ recombination scenarios. A later analysis defined each TCR beta chain by its CDR3 amino acid sequence plus V-gene family, and excluded reads lacking a unique V-gene family. A later analysis removed roughly 590 highly shared, low-generation-probability nucleotide sequences to deal with suspected cross-contamination and a sequencing artifact. In a later analysis, a clonal expansion index was calculated for each public chain from normalized within-repertoire ranks of inferred template counts. A later analysis computed generation probabilities with a VDJ recombination model fitted to out-of-frame rearrangements, and checked the results against IGoR. In a later analysis, TCR-TCR, TCR-HLA and TCR-CMV co-occurrence was scored with hypergeometric tests, and a repertoire-size bias correction was applied to TCR pairs. To estimate false discovery rates, a later analysis permuted the HLA or CMV assignments 20 times. In a later analysis, co-occurring TCRs were grouped using DBSCAN, with TCRdist sequence similarity added in when clustering inside HLA-allele-positive subsets. Repertoires with fewer than 30,000 or more than 120,000 public chains were left out of co-occurrence clustering, as were a handful of repertoires with anomalous nucleotide sharing. Imported from immuneACCESS, the table was reduced by TCRdb to in-frame sequences with V and J called. These copies leave out some clones; in studies compared against another copy, an unresolved V gene accounts for under half, and the cause of the remainder is not known. For V, J and clone size, that table is used; D and trimming come from the DNA. The sample data list 120,000 to 150,000 clones, and 70% to 80% of these were observed just once. The biggest ten clones account for 5% to 8% of the sample.

Details on this clone: Its antigen is not yet known. Per-base quality was not reported, and no clone a single base away is much larger than it.

The cohort comprised fewer than 700 healthy bone marrow donors. Cohort members were all nominally healthy when sampled, although unrecorded immune exposures were likely present. The donor was CMV seropositive and was included in the group of almost 300 seropositive cohort members. A peripheral blood sample was collected from each donor, and TCR beta sequencing was performed on peripheral blood mononuclear cells. The Qiagen DNeasy Blood Extraction Kit was used to extract genomic DNA from the blood cell samples. After removal of 0 bases from V and 3 bases from J, the junction retains 7 bases not matched to a gene. Taken from the germline V gene (reference sequence), the CDR1 and CDR2 loops are LNHNV and YYDKDF. Counted from cysteine to phenylalanine, this CDR3 has 17 amino acids. Only CDR3 DNA is held: 51 bases, read in frame from base 1. Study-wide conclusions, independent of this receptor: A further reported finding was that TCR beta sequences accurately predicted the HLA-A and HLA-B alleles for most subjects in the first cohort. In a later analysis, several top co-occurrence clusters were reported to appear linked to parvovirus B19, influenza, CMV and Epstein-Barr virus. When HLA alleles, especially DR and DQ, strongly co-occurred, TCR associations were difficult to assign to individual alleles. The classifier was reported to diagnose cytomegalovirus status with high specificity and sensitivity in both the original cohort and the validation cohort. Across donors, most TCR sequences were observed very rarely, whereas some public TCRs were present in many individuals. At a false discovery rate of 0.05, a later analysis linked 15,000 to 20,000 TCR beta sequences to specific HLA alleles. Over 15 rarely observed V segments, including chromosome 9 orphons, were excluded from the earlier analysis of about 500 of the donors because counts were too low. In the study, 150 to 200 TCR beta chains were listed as associated with cytomegalovirus. The sequencing pipeline was judged likely to have produced a cluster of highly shared sequence variants as a technical artifact. A few of the identified cytomegalovirus-associated TCR beta chains were confirmed in vitro to be specific for cytomegalovirus antigens. In a later analysis, HLA-associated TCR beta chains showed more clonal expansion and lower generation probabilities than non-associated chains that were equally common. Compared with the roughly 670-donor mean, donors in an Asian-associated ancestry cluster had fewer N-insertions in productive TCRs, according to a later genetic analysis. According to a later analysis, most CMV-associated TCR beta chains appeared to be HLA-restricted, and the HLA associations seemed to be driven largely by CMV exposure. Broadly in line with IMGT annotations, most TCR beta V segments showed up in productive rearrangements about 87% or about 30% of the time in an earlier analysis of about 500 of the donors. A later genetic analysis associated a missense DCLRE1C variant with V-gene and J-gene trimming of TCR beta chains, and an independent cohort replicated the association. The presence/absence analyses assumed that sequencing depth was roughly uniform across donors, and that assumption may not be true. CMV serostatus was the only immune exposure information available for the cohort. According to the authors, the approach could potentially be generalized to other disease states and immunological phenotypes. Some IMGT-functional V segments, including TRBV6-2 and TRBV6-3, could not be distinguished by the 87-base-pair reads and were therefore excluded. A later analysis found that TCR association rates varied across HLA loci, with DRB1 alleles showing the most associated TCRs and HLA-C alleles the fewest. HLA typing was unavailable for some donors at each locus, so association tests used only the typed subset. In this cohort, only TCR beta chains were sequenced, and detectable features were limited by the absence of alpha or paired-chain data. Correlated functional status among segregating V segments might be attributable to linkage disequilibrium, but an unknown experimental factor could not be ruled out.

The TCR was taken from a woman in her 40s in good health and CMV-seropositive. Rearrangement joined TRBV15 to TRBJ2-5; TRBD1 fits 10 bases in the junction. Sequenced material: PBMCs. The CDR3 protein is CATSRDYGTGVEETQYF. The nucleotide sequence is TGTGCCACCAGCAGAGACTATGGGACAGGGGTAGAAGAGACCCAGTACTTC.